The present TCR beta chain was sequenced within a study of T cells in Graves' hyperthyroidism and ophthalmopathy. Looking at the study overall: Peripheral blood collection took place at initial diagnosis, before any treatment.

The CDR3 spans 16 residues. Trimming left V 0 bases short and J 2 bases short, with 13 bases between. CDR1 and CDR2 (germline): LGHNA, YNFKEQ. The investigators amplified TCR beta CDR3 regions from RNA transcripts. HTBI primers drove first-round RT-PCR of the TCR CDR3. One entry per CDR3 protein results from TCRdb running MiXCR on the multiplex PCR reads. Among 340,000 or so distinct CDR3 sequences listed, 18% were seen once. As concerns this clonotype: Its cognate antigen is unknown.

Patients aged 18 to 65 had newly diagnosed hyperthyroidism of under 2 months' duration. Whole-study findings and limits: With a median lead of around 6.7 months before onset, the model predicted ophthalmopathy.

The clonotype comes from a woman aged 45-59 years with Graves' hyperthyroidism. What was sequenced was blood. This chain links TRBV4-2 with TRBJ1-2; the D is unclear. CDR3 protein: CASSQDFGPSNYGYTF. The CDR3 DNA reads as TGTGCCAGCAGCCAAGACTTCGGTCCGAGCAACTATGGCTACACCTTC.